Listed here are 15 T cell receptor beta chains from one sample, sequenced in a study of cytomegalovirus exposure and HLA in healthy donors. Researchers ran the PCR with 60 Vbeta and 13 Jbeta primers. Assay: immunoSEQ multiplex PCR; the TCRdb copy retains only in-frame clones and omits some. The data show over 150,000 clones, 80% to 90% seen once. Sequencing was performed on PBMCs. The receptors originated from a woman in her thirties in good health and CMV-seropositive.

The rearrangement joins TRBV11-2 to TRBJ1-5; 10 bases line up with TRBD1. V shed 1 base, J shed 3 bases, and the junction held 6 bases outside the gene matches. The CDR3 contains 17 residues. Germline loops: CDR1 SGHAT, CDR2 FQNNGV. CDR3 in amino acids: CASSLAGDRGDNQPQHF. In DNA, the CDR3 is TGTGCCAGCAGCTTAGCCGGGGACAGGGGAGACAATCAGCCCCAGCATTTT.

This chain links TRBV18 with TRBJ1-1; the D is unclear. This CDR3 contains 13 residues. Per the germline V gene, CDR1 is KGHSH and CDR2 is LQKENI. V was clipped by 0 bases and J by 3 bases, with 5 bases between them. CDR3 sequence (DNA): TGTGCCAGCTCACCACCGTCGTACACTGAAGCTTTCTTT. Its translation: CASSPPSYTEAFF.

V and J are TRBV6-6 and TRBJ2-7, with D possibly being TRBD2 (6 bases). In germline, CDR1 is MNHNY, CDR2 SVGAGI (reference sequence). V was trimmed by 0 bases and J by 2 bases, leaving 14 bases between them. The CDR3 extends over 16 amino acids. Here the CDR3 reads CASSYSNGGKPYEQYF. In DNA form, the CDR3 reads TGTGCCAGCAGTTACTCGAACGGAGGGAAGCCCTACGAGCAGTACTTC.

This clone was recorded once. V and J are TRBV11-2 and TRBJ2-3, with D possibly being TRBD2 (7 bases). The CDR3 loop spans 16 amino acids. Germline lookup yields CDR1 SGHAT and CDR2 FQNNGV. The V end lost 5 bases, the J end lost 0 bases, and 15 bases lay between the germline ends. CDR3 bases: TGTGCCAGCAGCCCTTTTGGGGGGGCCAGCACAGATACGCAGTATTTT. Protein product: CASSPFGGASTDTQYF.

The V call is TRBV7-2, the J call TRBJ2-5; tentative D call: TRBD2 (5 bases). The CDR3 length is 12 residues. Germline CDR1 SGHTA, CDR2 FQGNSA. Trimming took off 5 bases at V and 7 bases at J, with 11 bases between the two ends. The CDR3 loop is CASSLLEATQYF. The CDR3 nucleotides read TGTGCCAGCAGCCTGTTGGAGGCGACCCAGTACTTC.

This clone was observed a few times. The chain has TRBV4-3 and TRBJ2-1; a possible D gene is TRBD2 (6 bases). Germline CDR1 LGHNA, CDR2 YSLEER. This CDR3 region has 14 residues. Trimming took off 8 bases at V and 4 bases at J, with 15 bases between the two ends. In DNA form, the CDR3 reads TGCGCCAGCGGGGCGGGGTCGGATTACAATGAGCAGTTCTTC. Translating gives CASGAGSDYNEQFF.

The rearrangement links TRBV10-2 to TRBJ1-5, with 10 bases lining up with TRBD1. Germline lookup yields CDR1 WSHSY and CDR2 SAAADI. CDR3 length: 15 amino acids. Trimming took 6 bases from V and 5 from J; bases not matched to a gene: 7. The DNA of the CDR3 is TGCGCCAGCAGATCGGACAGGGGGACGGATCAGCCCCAGCATTTT. It yields the protein CASRSDRGTDQPQHF.

This clone was counted once. This chain connects TRBV10-2 to TRBJ1-1; D may be TRBD1 (5 bases). This CDR3 contains 11 residues. V lost 8 bases, J lost 6 bases, and 10 bases lay in between. Germline CDR1 reads WSHSY; CDR2 reads SAAADI. CDR3 sequence reads: CASLGGSEAFF. The CDR3 bases are TGCGCCAGCCTCGGGGGGTCTGAAGCTTTCTTT.

The V call is TRBV7-2, the J call TRBJ2-1; TRBD1 is a possible D gene (6 bases). The CDR3 has 13 residues. Germline CDR1 SGHTA, CDR2 FQGNSA. The V end was cut by 1 base, the J end by 10 bases, with 11 bases between. CDR3 nucleotide sequence: TGTGCCAGCAGCTTAGTTGGGACACGGGAGCAGTTCTTC. Translating it yields CASSLVGTREQFF. Combining the CDR3 with reference TRBV7-2 and TRBJ2-1 gives the whole variable domain GAGVSQSPSNKVTEKGKDVELRCDPISGHTALYWYRQSLGQGLEFLIYFQGNSAPDKSGLPSDRFSAERTGGSVSTLTIQRTQQEDSAVYLCASSLVGTREQFFGPGTRLTVL.

DNA of the CDR3: TGCGCCAGCAGCCAACCCGACAGGGGGCGAGTCACCTTC. It is translated as CASSQPDRGRVTF. This chain links TRBV4-1 with TRBJ1-2; 10 bases are a match to TRBD1. V gave up 2 bases and J gave up 13 bases; unmatched junction bases: 7. Germline V gene sequence: CDR1 MGHRA, CDR2 YSYEKL. The CDR3 loop spans 13 amino acids.

The V call is TRBV7-9, the J call TRBJ2-7; TRBD1 matches at 7 bases. The J call may be faulty, since TRBJ2-5 better matches the DNA end. The CDR3 has 15 amino acids. Germline CDR1 SEHNR, CDR2 FQNEAQ (reference sequence). CDR3 sequence (DNA): TGTGCCAGCAGCTTAGGGGACAGAGACCAAGAGACCCAGTACTTC. As protein: CASSLGDRDQETQYF.

This clone has just a few counts. The CDR3 DNA follows: TGCGCCAGCAGCCAAGATAACCGGGACAGGGGAAGAACATTTAGAAGAAACACCATATATTTT. It translates to CASSQDNRDRGRTFRRNTIYF. V usage is TRBV4-1 and J usage is TRBJ1-3, with TRBD1 matching over 10 bases. The junction had 19 bases not matched to a gene; V was cut back by 0 bases and J by 5 bases. The CDR3 contains 21 residues. Germline V lookup: CDR1 MGHRA, CDR2 YSYEKL.

This chain links TRBV5-1 with TRBJ1-1; D perhaps matches TRBD1 (5 bases). The CDR3 has 17 amino acids. V was cut by 0 bases and J by 0 bases, with 15 bases left in between. Germline CDR1 is SGHRS and CDR2 is YFSETQ. The CDR3 DNA reads TGCGCCAGCAGCTTGGGAGTATGGGGGGGGGTGAACACTGAAGCTTTCTTT. This gives the protein CASSLGVWGGVNTEAFF. The whole variable domain, remainder taken from reference TRBV5-1 and TRBJ1-1, is KAGVTQTPRYLIKTRGQQVTLSCSPISGHRSVSWYQQTPGQGLQFLFEYFSETQRNKGNFPGRFSGRQFSNSRSEMNVSTLELGDSALYLCASSLGVWGGVNTEAFFGQGTRLTVV.

This clone is a singleton in its sample. The rearrangement links TRBV6-6 to TRBJ2-3, with TRBD2 matching over 10 bases. J gave up 6 bases and V 1 base, and 7 bases lay outside the gene matches. The CDR3 covers 16 residues. The V gene's germline CDR1 is MNHNY and CDR2 SVGAGI (reference sequence). CDR3 DNA: TGTGCCAGCAGTTACTGGTTAGCGGGGGGCGGGGATACGCAGTATTTT. This encodes CASSYWLAGGGDTQYF.

The chain uses TRBV28 and TRBJ1-1; D unresolved. V gave up 5 bases and J gave up 8 bases, with 12 bases separating them. Germline values: CDR1 MDHEN, CDR2 SYDVKM. CDR3 length equals 12 residues. CDR3 amino acids: CASSPPGGEAFF. CDR3 bases: TGTGCCAGCAGTCCCCCGGGAGGGGAAGCTTTCTTT.